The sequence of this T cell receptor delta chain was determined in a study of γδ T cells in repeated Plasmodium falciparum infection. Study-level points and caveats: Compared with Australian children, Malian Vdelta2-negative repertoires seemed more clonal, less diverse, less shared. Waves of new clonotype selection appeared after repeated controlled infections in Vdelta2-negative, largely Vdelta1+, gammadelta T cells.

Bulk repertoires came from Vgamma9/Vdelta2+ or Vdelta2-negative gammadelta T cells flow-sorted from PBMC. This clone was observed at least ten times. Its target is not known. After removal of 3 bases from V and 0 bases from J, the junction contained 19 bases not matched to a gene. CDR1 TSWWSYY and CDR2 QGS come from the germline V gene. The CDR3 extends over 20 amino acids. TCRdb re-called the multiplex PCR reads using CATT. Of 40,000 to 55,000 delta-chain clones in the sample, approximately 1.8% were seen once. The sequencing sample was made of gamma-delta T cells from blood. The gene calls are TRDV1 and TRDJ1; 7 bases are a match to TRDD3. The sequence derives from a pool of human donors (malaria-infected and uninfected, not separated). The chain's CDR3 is CALGDPRGGMPMAYTDKLIF. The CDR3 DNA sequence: TGTGCTCTTGGGGACCCTAGGGGGGGGATGCCCATGGCCTACACCGATAAACTCATCTTT.